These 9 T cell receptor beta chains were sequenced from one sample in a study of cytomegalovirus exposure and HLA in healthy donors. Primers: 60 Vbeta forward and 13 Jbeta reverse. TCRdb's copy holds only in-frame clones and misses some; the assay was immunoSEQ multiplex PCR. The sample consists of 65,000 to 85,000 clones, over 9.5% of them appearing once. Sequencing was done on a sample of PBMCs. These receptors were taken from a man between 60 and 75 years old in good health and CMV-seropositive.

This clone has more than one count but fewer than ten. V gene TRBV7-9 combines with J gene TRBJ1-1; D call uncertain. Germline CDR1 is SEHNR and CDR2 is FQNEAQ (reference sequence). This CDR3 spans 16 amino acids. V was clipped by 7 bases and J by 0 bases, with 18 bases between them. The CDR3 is CASTRAGRAVNTEAFF. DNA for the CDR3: TGTGCCAGCACCCGCGCGGGCCGGGCGGTGAACACTGAAGCTTTCTTT.

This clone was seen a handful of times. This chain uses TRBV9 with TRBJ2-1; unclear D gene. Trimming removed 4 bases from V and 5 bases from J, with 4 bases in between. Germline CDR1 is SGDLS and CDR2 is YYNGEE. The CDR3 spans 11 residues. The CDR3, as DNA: TGTGCCAGCAGCTTAAACAATGAGCAGTTCTTC. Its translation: CASSLNNEQFF.

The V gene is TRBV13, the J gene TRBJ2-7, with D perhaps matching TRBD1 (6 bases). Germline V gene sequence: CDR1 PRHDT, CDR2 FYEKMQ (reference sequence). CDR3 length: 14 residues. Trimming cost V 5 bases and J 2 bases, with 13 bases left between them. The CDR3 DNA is TGTGCCAGCAGCCCCAGGGGTGGGGCCTACGAGCAGTACTTC. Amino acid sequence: CASSPRGGAYEQYF.

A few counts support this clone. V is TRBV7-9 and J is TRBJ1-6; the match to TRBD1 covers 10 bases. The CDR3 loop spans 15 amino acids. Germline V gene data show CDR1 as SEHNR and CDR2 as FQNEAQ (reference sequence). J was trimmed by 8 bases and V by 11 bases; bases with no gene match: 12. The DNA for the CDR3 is TGTGCCTCAATATTTGACAGGGGGCTACATTCACCCCTCCACTTT. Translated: CASIFDRGLHSPLHF.

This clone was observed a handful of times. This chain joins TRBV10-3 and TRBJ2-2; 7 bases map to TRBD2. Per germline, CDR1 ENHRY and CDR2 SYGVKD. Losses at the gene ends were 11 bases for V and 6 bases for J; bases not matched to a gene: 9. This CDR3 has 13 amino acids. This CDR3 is CAAGDSAAGELFF. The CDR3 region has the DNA TGTGCCGCGGGAGACAGCGCGGCCGGGGAGCTGTTTTTT.

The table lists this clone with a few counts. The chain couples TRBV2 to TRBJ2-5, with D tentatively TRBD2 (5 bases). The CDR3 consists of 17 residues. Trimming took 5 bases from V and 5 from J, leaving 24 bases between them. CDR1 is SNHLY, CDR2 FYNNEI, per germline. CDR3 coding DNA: TGTGCCAGCAGTTATGATTGGGTCATGAGGGTGGGGGAGACCCAGTACTTC. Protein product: CASSYDWVMRVGETQYF.

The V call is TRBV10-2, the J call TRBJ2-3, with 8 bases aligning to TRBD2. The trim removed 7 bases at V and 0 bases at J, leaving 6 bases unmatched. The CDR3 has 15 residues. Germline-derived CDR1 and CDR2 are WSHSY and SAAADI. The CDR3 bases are TGCGCCAGCATACCGGGGGGGGGTAGCACAGATACGCAGTATTTT. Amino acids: CASIPGGGSTDTQYF.

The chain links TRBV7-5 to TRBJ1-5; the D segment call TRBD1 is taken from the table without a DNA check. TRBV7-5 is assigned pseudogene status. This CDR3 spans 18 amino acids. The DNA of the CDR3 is TGTGCCAGAAGCATAAGGGGACAGGGACGTAGTAGCAATCAGCCCCAGCATTTT. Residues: CARSIRGQGRSSNQPQHF.

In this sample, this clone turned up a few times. For the CDR3, the DNA is TGTGCCAGTAGTATACAGGGGCCGTCTGAAGCTTTCTTT. The encoded protein is CASSIQGPSEAFF. The genes are TRBV19 and TRBJ1-1, with D perhaps matching TRBD1 (6 bases). Germline V gene data show CDR1 as LNHDA and CDR2 as SQIVND (reference sequence). V was trimmed by 2 bases and J by 6 bases, leaving 10 bases between them. CDR3 length: 13 residues.